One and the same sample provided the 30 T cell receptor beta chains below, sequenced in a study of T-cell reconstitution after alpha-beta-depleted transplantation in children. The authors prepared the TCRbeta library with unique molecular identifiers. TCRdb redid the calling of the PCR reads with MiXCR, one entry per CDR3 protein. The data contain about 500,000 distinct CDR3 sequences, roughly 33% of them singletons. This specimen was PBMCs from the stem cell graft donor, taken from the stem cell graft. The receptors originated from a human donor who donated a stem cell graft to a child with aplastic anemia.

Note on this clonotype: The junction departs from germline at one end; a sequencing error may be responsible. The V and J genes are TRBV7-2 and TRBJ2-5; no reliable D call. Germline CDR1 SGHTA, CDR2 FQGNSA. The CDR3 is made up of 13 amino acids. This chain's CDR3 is CASSLISQEAQYF. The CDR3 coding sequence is TGTGCCAGCAGCTTAATCTCGCAAGAGGCCCAGTACTTC.

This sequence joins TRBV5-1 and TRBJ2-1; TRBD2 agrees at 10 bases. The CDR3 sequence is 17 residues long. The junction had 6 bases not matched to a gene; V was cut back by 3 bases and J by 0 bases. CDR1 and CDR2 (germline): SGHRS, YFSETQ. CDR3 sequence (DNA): TGCGCCAGCAGCTGGGGACTAGCGACCAGCTCCTACAATGAGCAGTTCTTC. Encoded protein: CASSWGLATSSYNEQFF.

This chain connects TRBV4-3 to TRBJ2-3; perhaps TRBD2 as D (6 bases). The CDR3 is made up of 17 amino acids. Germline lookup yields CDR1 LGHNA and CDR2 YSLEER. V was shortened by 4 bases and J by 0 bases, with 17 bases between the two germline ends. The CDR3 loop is CASSRARMSGSTDTQYF. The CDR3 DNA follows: TGCGCCAGCAGCCGCGCCCGGATGAGCGGGAGCACAGATACGCAGTATTTT.

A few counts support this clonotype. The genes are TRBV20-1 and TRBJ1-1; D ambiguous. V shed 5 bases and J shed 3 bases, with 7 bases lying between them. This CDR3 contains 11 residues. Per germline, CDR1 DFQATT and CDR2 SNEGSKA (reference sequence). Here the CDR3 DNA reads TGCAGTGCTCACCGGGACACTGAAGCTTTCTTT. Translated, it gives CSAHRDTEAFF.

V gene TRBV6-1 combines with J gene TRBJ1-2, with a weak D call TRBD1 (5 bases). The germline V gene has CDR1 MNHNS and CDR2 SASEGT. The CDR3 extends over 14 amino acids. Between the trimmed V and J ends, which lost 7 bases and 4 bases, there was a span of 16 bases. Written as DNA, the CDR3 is TGTGCCAGCAAAGTCGAAGGGGCAGCCTATGGCTACACCTTC. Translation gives CASKVEGAAYGYTF.

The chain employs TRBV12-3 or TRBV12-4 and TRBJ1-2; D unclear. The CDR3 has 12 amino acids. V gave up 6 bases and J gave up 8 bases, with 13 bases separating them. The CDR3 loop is CASSPDPGGYTF. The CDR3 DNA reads TGTGCCAGCAGCCCTGACCCGGGCGGCTACACCTTC.

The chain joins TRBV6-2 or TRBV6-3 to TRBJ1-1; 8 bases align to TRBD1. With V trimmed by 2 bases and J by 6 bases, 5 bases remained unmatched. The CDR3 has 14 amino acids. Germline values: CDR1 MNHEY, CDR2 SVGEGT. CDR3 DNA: TGTGCCAGCAGTTACCCGACAGGGGCATCTGAAGCTTTCTTT. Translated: CASSYPTGASEAFF.

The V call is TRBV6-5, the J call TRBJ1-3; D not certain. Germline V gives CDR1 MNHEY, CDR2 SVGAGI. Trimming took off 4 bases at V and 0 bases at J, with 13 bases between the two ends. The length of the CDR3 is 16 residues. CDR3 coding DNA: TGTGCCAGCAGTTTAGGGCCTCTTTCCTCTGGAAACACCATATATTTT. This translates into CASSLGPLSSGNTIYF.

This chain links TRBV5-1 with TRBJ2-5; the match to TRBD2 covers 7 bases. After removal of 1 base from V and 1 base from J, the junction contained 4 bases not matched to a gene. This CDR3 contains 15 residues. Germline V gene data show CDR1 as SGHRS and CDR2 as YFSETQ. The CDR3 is CASSLLSGAQETQYF. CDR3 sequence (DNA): TGCGCCAGCAGCTTGCTCAGCGGGGCCCAAGAGACCCAGTACTTC.

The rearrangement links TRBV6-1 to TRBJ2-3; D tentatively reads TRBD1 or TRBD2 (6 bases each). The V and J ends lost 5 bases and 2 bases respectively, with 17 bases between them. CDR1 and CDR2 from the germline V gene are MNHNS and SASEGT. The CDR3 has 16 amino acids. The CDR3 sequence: CASSPYRGLNTDTQYF. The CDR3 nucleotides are TGTGCCAGCAGTCCCTACCGGGGGCTGAACACAGATACGCAGTATTTT.

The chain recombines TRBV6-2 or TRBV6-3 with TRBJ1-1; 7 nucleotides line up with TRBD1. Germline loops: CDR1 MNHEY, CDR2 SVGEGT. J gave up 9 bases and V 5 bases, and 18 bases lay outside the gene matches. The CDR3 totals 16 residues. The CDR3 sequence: CASSRDRRPTGAKAFF. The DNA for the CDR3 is TGTGCCAGCAGTCGGGACAGACGCCCCACCGGAGCCAAAGCTTTCTTT.

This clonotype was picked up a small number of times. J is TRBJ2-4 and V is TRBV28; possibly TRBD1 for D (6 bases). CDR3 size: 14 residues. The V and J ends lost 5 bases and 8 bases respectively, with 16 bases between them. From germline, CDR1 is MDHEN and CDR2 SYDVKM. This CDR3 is CASSVRKGVHIQYF. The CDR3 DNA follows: TGTGCCAGCAGTGTACGCAAGGGGGTCCACATTCAGTACTTC.

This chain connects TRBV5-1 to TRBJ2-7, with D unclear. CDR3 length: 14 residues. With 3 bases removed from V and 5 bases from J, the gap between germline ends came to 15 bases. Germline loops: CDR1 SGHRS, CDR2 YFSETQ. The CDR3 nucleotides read TGCGCCAGCAGCTACAGACCGGGTCACGACGAGCAGTACTTC. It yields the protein CASSYRPGHDEQYF.

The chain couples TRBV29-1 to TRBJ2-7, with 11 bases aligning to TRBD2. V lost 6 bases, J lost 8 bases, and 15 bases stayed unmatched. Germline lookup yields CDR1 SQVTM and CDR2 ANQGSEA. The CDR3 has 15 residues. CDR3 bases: TGCAGCGTAGCTGCCGGGACTAGCGGAAGAGACAAGCAGTACGTC. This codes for CSVAAGTSGRDKQYV.

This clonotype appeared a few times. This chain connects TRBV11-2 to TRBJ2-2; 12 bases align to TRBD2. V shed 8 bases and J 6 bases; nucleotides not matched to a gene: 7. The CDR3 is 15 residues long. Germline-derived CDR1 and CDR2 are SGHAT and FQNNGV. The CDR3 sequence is CASGGASGRAGELFF. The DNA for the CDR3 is TGTGCCAGCGGGGGGGCTAGCGGGAGGGCCGGGGAGCTGTTTTTT.

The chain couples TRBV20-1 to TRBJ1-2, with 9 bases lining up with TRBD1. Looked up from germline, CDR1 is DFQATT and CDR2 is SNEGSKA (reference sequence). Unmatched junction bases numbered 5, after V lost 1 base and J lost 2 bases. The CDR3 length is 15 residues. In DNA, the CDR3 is TGCAGTGCTAGAGTGGGACAGGGTGCGAACTATGGCTACACCTTC. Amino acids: CSARVGQGANYGYTF.

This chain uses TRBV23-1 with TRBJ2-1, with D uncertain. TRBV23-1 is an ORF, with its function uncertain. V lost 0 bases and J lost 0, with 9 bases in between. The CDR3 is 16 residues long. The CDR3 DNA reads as TGCGCCAGCAGTCAATCTTGCCCGAGCTCCTACAATGAGCAGTTCTTC. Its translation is CASSQSCPSSYNEQFF.

This chain's CDR3 is CASSSPVPGGNYEQYF. The CDR3 coding sequence is TGTGCCAGCAGTTCACCGGTCCCGGGGGGCAACTACGAGCAGTACTTC. The rearrangement uses TRBV12-3 or TRBV12-4 and TRBJ2-7; a weak D match, TRBD2 (7 bases). The CDR3 is 16 residues long. V gave up 4 bases and J gave up 3 bases, with 19 bases separating them.

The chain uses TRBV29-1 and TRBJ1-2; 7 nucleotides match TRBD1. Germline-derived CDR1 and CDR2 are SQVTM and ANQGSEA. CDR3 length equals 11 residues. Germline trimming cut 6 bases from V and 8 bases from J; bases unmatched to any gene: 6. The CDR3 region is CSVRDSFGYTF. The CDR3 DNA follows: TGCAGCGTGCGGGACAGTTTCGGCTACACCTTC.

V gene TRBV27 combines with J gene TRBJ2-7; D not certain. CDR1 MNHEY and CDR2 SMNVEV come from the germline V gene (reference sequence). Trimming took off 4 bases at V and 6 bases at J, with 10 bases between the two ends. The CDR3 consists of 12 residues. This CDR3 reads CASSSTQGEQYF. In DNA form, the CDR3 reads TGTGCCAGCAGTTCGACTCAAGGCGAGCAGTACTTC.

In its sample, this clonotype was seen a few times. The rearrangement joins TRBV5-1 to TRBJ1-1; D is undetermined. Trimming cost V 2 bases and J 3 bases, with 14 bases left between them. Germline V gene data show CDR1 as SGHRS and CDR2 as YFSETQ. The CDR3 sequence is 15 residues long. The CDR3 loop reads CASSFKEGRYTEAFF. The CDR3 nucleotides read TGCGCCAGCAGCTTTAAGGAGGGTAGGTACACTGAAGCTTTCTTT.

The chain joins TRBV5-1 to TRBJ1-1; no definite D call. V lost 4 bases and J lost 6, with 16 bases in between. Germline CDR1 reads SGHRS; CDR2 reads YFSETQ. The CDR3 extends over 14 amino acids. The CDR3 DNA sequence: TGCGCCAGCAGCCCCCTGGGGTTTTCAGCTGAAGCTTTCTTT. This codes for CASSPLGFSAEAFF. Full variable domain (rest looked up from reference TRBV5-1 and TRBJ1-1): KAGVTQTPRYLIKTRGQQVTLSCSPISGHRSVSWYQQTPGQGLQFLFEYFSETQRNKGNFPGRFSGRQFSNSRSEMNVSTLELGDSALYLCASSPLGFSAEAFFGQGTRLTVV.

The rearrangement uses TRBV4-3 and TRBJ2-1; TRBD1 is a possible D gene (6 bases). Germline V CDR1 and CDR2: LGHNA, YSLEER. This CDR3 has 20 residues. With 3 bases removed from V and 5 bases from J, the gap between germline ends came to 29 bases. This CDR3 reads CASSHPEHRALRPGNNEQFF. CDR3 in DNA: TGCGCCAGCAGCCACCCCGAGCACAGGGCCCTAAGGCCAGGAAACAATGAGCAGTTCTTC.

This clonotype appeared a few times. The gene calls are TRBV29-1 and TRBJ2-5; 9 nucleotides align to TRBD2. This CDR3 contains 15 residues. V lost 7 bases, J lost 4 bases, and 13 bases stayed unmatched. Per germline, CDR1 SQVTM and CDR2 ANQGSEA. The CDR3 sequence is CSGIAGDIRGETQYF. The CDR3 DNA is TGCAGCGGCATAGCGGGAGACATACGGGGAGAGACCCAGTACTTC.

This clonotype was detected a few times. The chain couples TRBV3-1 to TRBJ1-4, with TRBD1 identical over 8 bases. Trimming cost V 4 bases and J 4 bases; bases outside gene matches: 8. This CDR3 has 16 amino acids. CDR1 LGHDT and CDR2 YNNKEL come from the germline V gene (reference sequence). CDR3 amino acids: CASSRYPGQDNEKLFF. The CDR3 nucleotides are TGTGCCAGCAGCCGATATCCGGGACAGGATAATGAAAAACTGTTTTTT. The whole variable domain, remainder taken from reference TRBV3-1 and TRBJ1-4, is DTAVSQTPKYLVTQMGNDKSIKCEQNLGHDTMYWYKQDSKKFLKIMFSYNNKELIINETVPNRFSPKSPDKAHLNLHINSLELGDSAVYFCASSRYPGQDNEKLFFGSGTQLSVL.

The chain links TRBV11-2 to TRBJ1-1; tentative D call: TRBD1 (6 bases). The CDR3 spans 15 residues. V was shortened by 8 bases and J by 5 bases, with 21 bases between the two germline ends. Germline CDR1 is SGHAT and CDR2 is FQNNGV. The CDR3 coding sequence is TGTGCCAGCCGCACGGGGGACACATCGGGTACTGAAGCTTTCTTT. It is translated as CASRTGDTSGTEAFF.

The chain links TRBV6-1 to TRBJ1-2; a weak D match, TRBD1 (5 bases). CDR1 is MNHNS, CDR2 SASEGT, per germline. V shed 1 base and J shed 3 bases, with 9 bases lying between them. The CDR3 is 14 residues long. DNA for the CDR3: TGTGCCAGCAGTGAAGAGGGCAGGGACTATGGCTACACCTTC. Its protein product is CASSEEGRDYGYTF.

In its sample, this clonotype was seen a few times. This chain's CDR3 is CAWNTGGFSSYEQYF. The CDR3 bases are TGTGCCTGGAATACAGGGGGCTTTAGCTCCTACGAGCAGTACTTC. This rearrangement joins TRBV30 to TRBJ2-7; 9 bases match TRBD1. Looked up from germline, CDR1 is GTSNPN and CDR2 is SVGIG (reference sequence). The CDR3 length is 15 residues. The V gene end was trimmed by 4 bases and the J gene end by 0 bases; junction bases not matched to a gene: 7.

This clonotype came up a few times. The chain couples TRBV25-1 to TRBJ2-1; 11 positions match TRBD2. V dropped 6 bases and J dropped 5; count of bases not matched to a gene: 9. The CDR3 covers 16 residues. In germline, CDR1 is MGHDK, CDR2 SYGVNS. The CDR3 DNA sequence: TGTGCCAGCAGGACCTTTGGGACTAGCGGACACAATGAGCAGTTCTTC. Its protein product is CASRTFGTSGHNEQFF. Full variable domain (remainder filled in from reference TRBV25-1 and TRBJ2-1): EADIYQTPRYLVIGTGKKITLECSQTMGHDKMYWYQQDPGMELHLIHYSYGVNSTEKGDLSSESTVSRIRTEHFPLTLESARPSHTSQYLCASRTFGTSGHNEQFFGPGTRLTVL.

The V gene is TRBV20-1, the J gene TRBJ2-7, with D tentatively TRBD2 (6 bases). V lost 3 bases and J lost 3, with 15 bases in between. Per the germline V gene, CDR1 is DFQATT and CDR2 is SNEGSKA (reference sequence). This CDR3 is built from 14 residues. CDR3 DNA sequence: TGCAGTGCTAGTCCGAGCGGGCTTCACTACGAGCAGTACGTC. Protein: CSASPSGLHYEQYV.